Listed below are T cell receptor beta chains from one sample, sequenced in a study of blood T cell repertoires in COVID-19. TCRdb's copy holds only in-frame clones and misses some; the assay was immunoSEQ multiplex PCR. In the table there are some 240,000 clones, around 80% of which are singletons. Sequencing was carried out using peripheral blood. These receptors originate from a human donor in a cohort sampled during active COVID-19. Each CDR3 is given with its conserved first and last residue. D genes are given only for firm matches. Some rows mark clone size as missing; the rest say once, few, many or name a class of expanded clone.

v_call,d_call,j_call,clone_size,cdr3_nt,cdr3_aa
TRBV5-1,TRBD1,TRBJ2-7,.,TGCGCCAGCAGCCTCAGGACAGGGAATGCAGAGCAGTACTTC,CASSLRTGNAEQYF
TRBV12-3/TRBV12-4,.,TRBJ1-4,.,TGTGCCAGCACGGGGTTTAATGAAAAACTGTTTTTT,CASTGFNEKLFF
TRBV7-8,.,TRBJ1-4,.,TGTGCCAGCAAACGGTTACGGACTAATGAAAAACTGTTTTTT,CASKRLRTNEKLFF
TRBV4-1,.,TRBJ1-1,once,TGCGCCAGCAGCCAAGCGACGGGAAACACTGAAGCTTTCTTT,CASSQATGNTEAFF
TRBV10-2,.,TRBJ2-2,.,TGCGCCACCCGGGAAGGGGAGCTGTTTTTT,CATREGELFF
TRBV28,.,TRBJ2-7,.,TGTGCCAGCAGTTCACCCTCGGGACTCAAATCCTACGAGCAGTACTTC,CASSSPSGLKSYEQYF
TRBV7-8,TRBD2,TRBJ2-2,.,TGTGCCAGCAGCTTAGCGGGACTAGCCAGCGGGGAGCTGTTTTTT,CASSLAGLASGELFF
TRBV28,.,TRBJ1-2,once,TGTGCCAGCAGTTTTGGAGGCGAATATGGCTACACCTTC,CASSFGGEYGYTF
TRBV5-4,.,TRBJ1-2,.,TGTGCCAGCAGCCGCCAAGGAGCTAACTATGGCTACACCTTC,CASSRQGANYGYTF
TRBV7-2,.,TRBJ1-1,once,TGTGCCAGCAGCTCCCTGGGCCCGAACACTGAAGCTTTCTTT,CASSSLGPNTEAFF
TRBV5-4,.,TRBJ1-1,.,TGTGCCAGCAGCCCCAGCCAGGGCATTAGAACGAACACTGAAGCTTTCTTT,CASSPSQGIRTNTEAFF
TRBV5-1,.,TRBJ1-1,.,TGCGCCAGCAGCTTTAAGCGTCTCGGGACATCGAACACTGAAGCTTTCTTT,CASSFKRLGTSNTEAFF
TRBV5-1,.,TRBJ1-1,.,TGCGCCAGCAGCTTGGTGCGGGAGAACACTGAAGCTTTCTTT,CASSLVRENTEAFF
TRBV13,.,TRBJ2-7,.,TGTGCCAGCAGCTTAGAGGAGCTGGGGACTGCGTCCTACGAGCAGTACTTC,CASSLEELGTASYEQYF
TRBV4-2,TRBD2,TRBJ2-1,many,TGTGCCAGCAGCCAAGATCGAGCGGGGTCCTACAATGAGCAGTTCTTC,CASSQDRAGSYNEQFF
TRBV4-2,TRBD1,TRBJ2-1,.,TGTGCCAGCAGCCCAAACCCCGGGACAGGGGCGAATGAGCAGTTCTTC,CASSPNPGTGANEQFF
TRBV10-3,.,TRBJ2-1,few,TGTGCCATCAGTGATAGTAGCGGAAGGGGTGAGCAGTTCTTC,CAISDSSGRGEQFF
TRBV13,.,TRBJ2-5,.,TGTGCCAGCAGCCCCGGCAGGTACCAAGAGACCCAGTACTTC,CASSPGRYQETQYF
TRBV7-2,.,TRBJ1-5,.,TGTGCCAGCAGCTTAACCAGTTTGGATCAGCCCCAGCATTTT,CASSLTSLDQPQHF